The next 27 T cell receptor beta chains were all read from a single sample in a study of blood T cells in healthy people across ages. Using a J-beta primer mix together with a sample-barcoded 5' primer, a second PCR was run for about 6 to 11 cycles. MiXCR, applied by TCRdb to the 5' RACE reads, yields one record per CDR3 protein. This table holds approximately 820,000 distinct CDR3 sequences, 40% to 50% found once. Sequenced: blood. The source is a man between 60 and 75 years old in good health.

The chain couples TRBV4-3 to TRBJ2-7; 7 nucleotides agree with TRBD1. The trim removed 0 bases at V and 3 bases at J, leaving 17 bases unmatched. CDR3 size: 19 residues. CDR1 is LGHNA, CDR2 YSLEER, per germline. The CDR3 sequence is CASSQDRPIGDRVIYEQYF. The CDR3 nucleotides are TGCGCCAGCAGCCAAGACCGGCCGATTGGGGACAGAGTAATCTACGAGCAGTACTTC.

V is TRBV7-8 and J is TRBJ2-5, with a tentative D call TRBD1 (6 bases). V was cut by 8 bases and J by 5 bases, with 15 bases left in between. Germline CDR1 and CDR2: SGHVS and FQNEAQ. CDR3 length equals 13 residues. The CDR3 spells CASLNPRGETQYF. CDR3 DNA: TGTGCCAGCCTCAACCCGAGGGGGGAGACCCAGTACTTC.

The chain has TRBV20-1 and TRBJ2-3; a possible D gene is TRBD1 (5 bases). Germline V gene lookup returns CDR1 DFQATT and CDR2 SNEGSKA (reference sequence). V gave up 6 bases and J gave up 1 base, with 11 bases separating them. The CDR3 sequence is 13 residues long. CDR3 in amino acids: CSATDTRTDTQYF. The CDR3 region has the DNA TGCAGTGCAACGGACACCCGCACAGATACGCAGTATTTT.

The V gene is TRBV28, the J gene TRBJ2-2; 8 positions agree with TRBD2. Looked up from germline, CDR1 is MDHEN and CDR2 is SYDVKM. J gave up 1 base and V 5 bases, and 6 bases lay outside the gene matches. CDR3 length equals 16 residues. The CDR3: CASSLPGLGNTGELFF. CDR3 nucleotides: TGTGCCAGCAGTCTGCCGGGACTAGGGAACACCGGGGAGCTGTTTTTT.

V and J are TRBV20-1 and TRBJ2-5, with a tentative D call TRBD2 (7 bases). The germline V gene encodes CDR1 DFQATT and CDR2 SNEGSKA (reference sequence). The CDR3 spans 16 residues. Trimming left V 0 bases short and J 2 bases short, with 16 bases between. CDR3 in amino acids: CSARDGGGAPQETQYF. CDR3 DNA: TGCAGTGCTAGAGATGGGGGGGGGGCCCCTCAAGAGACCCAGTACTTC.

The gene calls are TRBV6-2 or TRBV6-3 and TRBJ2-3; 7 positions agree with TRBD2. The germline CDR1 and CDR2 sequences are MNHEY and SVGEGT. The CDR3 is made up of 17 amino acids. The V and J ends lost 2 bases and 2 bases, in that order; junction bases with no gene match: 10. CDR3 DNA sequence: TGTGCCAGCAGTTACACGAGCGGGGCGGGGGTCACAGATACGCAGTATTTT. This translates into CASSYTSGAGVTDTQYF.

The rearrangement joins TRBV24-1 to TRBJ2-2; 7 nucleotides align to TRBD1. Looked up from germline, CDR1 is KGHDR and CDR2 is SFDVKD. Trimming cost V 9 bases and J 1 base; bases outside gene matches: 4. The CDR3 runs 14 residues. In nucleotides, the CDR3 is TGTGCCACCGGACGGGACAGGAACACCGGGGAGCTGTTTTTT. Translating it yields CATGRDRNTGELFF.

Details on this clonotype: This may be a read error: a much more frequent sequence differs by one nucleotide. The chain is built from TRBV18 and TRBJ2-1; perhaps TRBD1 as D (6 bases). Trimming took off 0 bases at V and 10 bases at J, with 19 bases between the two ends. CDR3 size: 16 residues. Germline V gene sequence: CDR1 KGHSH, CDR2 LQKENI. CDR3: CASSPPKGVGPYEQFF. The DNA for the CDR3 is TGTGCCAGCTCACCACCCAAGGGGGTGGGACCCTACGAGCAGTTCTTC. Full variable domain (missing parts from reference TRBV18 and TRBJ2-1): NAGVMQNPRHLVRRRGQEARLRCSPMKGHSHVYWYRQLPEEGLKFMVYLQKENIIDESGMPKERFSAEFPKEGPSILRIQQVVRGDSAAYFCASSPPKGVGPYEQFFGPGTRLTVL.

The chain combines TRBV6-5 with TRBJ1-2; D is possibly TRBD1 (6 bases). Germline CDR1 reads MNHEY; CDR2 reads SVGAGI. V dropped 4 bases and J dropped 2 bases, with 17 bases sitting between them. The CDR3 has 16 residues. DNA of the CDR3: TGTGCCAGCAGTTGGACGACAGGTCCCCAAAACTATGGCTACACCTTC. It encodes CASSWTTGPQNYGYTF.

The rearrangement joins TRBV7-2 to TRBJ1-5; tentative D call: TRBD1 (5 bases). Germline assignment: CDR1 SGHTA and CDR2 FQGNSA. The CDR3 is made up of 13 amino acids. V was cut by 4 bases and J by 1 base, with 5 bases left in between. The CDR3 loop reads CASSWGSNQPQHF. For the CDR3, the DNA is TGTGCCAGCAGCTGGGGGAGCAATCAGCCCCAGCATTTT.

This chain uses TRBV27 with TRBJ1-2, with TRBD1 as a possible D gene (5 bases). Per germline, CDR1 MNHEY and CDR2 SMNVEV (reference sequence). The ends were cut back, 6 bases at V and 3 bases at J, with 14 bases in the middle. This CDR3 spans 14 amino acids. The CDR3 DNA reads TGTGCCAGCAGGGTTCTAGGGGCGGACTATGGCTACACCTTC. It encodes CASRVLGADYGYTF.

The rearrangement joins TRBV6-2 or TRBV6-3 to TRBJ1-2; 8 nucleotides line up with TRBD1. Germline assignment: CDR1 MNHEY and CDR2 SVGEGT. The CDR3 loop spans 14 amino acids. V trimming: 6 bases; J trimming: 8 bases; junction bases outside the gene matches: 11. CDR3 protein: CASSLQGQAGGYTF. Written as DNA, the CDR3 is TGTGCCAGCAGCCTGCAGGGACAGGCAGGCGGCTACACCTTC.

In its sample, this clonotype was seen once. The chain couples TRBV3-1 to TRBJ1-1; D is ambiguous. The germline V gene encodes CDR1 LGHDT and CDR2 YNNKEL (reference sequence). V lost 1 base, J lost 7 bases, and 10 bases lay in between. The CDR3 has 13 amino acids. For the CDR3, the DNA is TGTGCCAGCAGCCAAGGTCGGGCTTATGAAGCTTTCTTT. It specifies CASSQGRAYEAFF.

This chain links TRBV9 with TRBJ2-3, with 7 bases identical to TRBD2. This CDR3 region has 15 residues. CDR1 is SGDLS, CDR2 YYNGEE, per germline. V dropped 4 bases and J dropped 3; count of bases not matched to a gene: 8. As DNA, the CDR3 is TGTGCCAGCAGCAACGGGGGGAAGCCGACAGATACGCAGTATTTT. Residues: CASSNGGKPTDTQYF.

The J gene is TRBJ2-5, the V gene TRBV3-1; 8 nucleotides match TRBD1. Looked up from germline, CDR1 is LGHDT and CDR2 is YNNKEL (reference sequence). The CDR3 totals 16 residues. Germline trimming cut 3 bases from V and 0 bases from J; bases unmatched to any gene: 6. The CDR3 nucleotides read TGTGCCAGCAGCCAGAGCCCGGGACAGGACCAAGAGACCCAGTACTTC. Translating it yields CASSQSPGQDQETQYF.

The V and J genes are TRBV12-3 or TRBV12-4 and TRBJ2-1; D may be TRBD1 (6 bases). Trimming removed 2 bases at V and 9 bases at J, with 17 bases between. This CDR3 comprises 15 residues. CDR3 bases: TGTGCCAGCAGTTTACTTAGGACAGCACGTATTGAGCAGTTCTTC. Protein product: CASSLLRTARIEQFF.

CDR3: CASSFLSGRDNEQFF. In nucleotides, the CDR3 is TGTGCCAGCAGCTTTCTTAGCGGGAGGGACAATGAGCAGTTCTTC. This rearrangement joins TRBV7-2 to TRBJ2-1, with 11 nucleotides matching TRBD2. CDR1 and CDR2 from the germline V gene are SGHTA and FQGNSA. The V segment lost 3 bases and the J segment 5 bases; nucleotides outside the gene matches: 3. There are 15 residues in the CDR3.

J is TRBJ2-7 and V is TRBV20-1; the match to TRBD2 covers 13 bases. V shed 1 base, J shed 2 bases, and the junction held 5 bases outside the gene matches. This CDR3 has 16 residues. The germline gives CDR1 DFQATT, CDR2 SNEGSKA (reference sequence). In DNA, the CDR3 is TGCAGTGCTAGAGCGCTTACTAGCGGGGGGGCCTACGAGCAGTACTTC. This encodes CSARALTSGGAYEQYF.

This clonotype was detected ten times or more. CDR3 sequence reads: CSVGDTTQETQYF. In DNA form, the CDR3 reads TGCAGCGTTGGGGACACAACACAAGAGACCCAGTACTTC. J is TRBJ2-5 and V is TRBV29-1; D perhaps matches TRBD1 (6 bases). CDR1 and CDR2 from the germline V gene are SQVTM and ANQGSEA. V was pared by 4 bases and J by 2 bases, with 11 bases between. The CDR3 has 13 amino acids.

Turning to this clonotype: An end of the junction differs from the germline gene, which may be a read error. J is TRBJ1-1 and V is TRBV7-7; no reliable D call. CDR1 is SSHAT and CDR2 is FNYEAQ in the germline V gene (reference sequence). CDR3 length: 13 residues. CDR3 DNA: TGTGCTAGCAGCCAGTCCCCTGGGACTGAAGCTTTCTTT. It specifies CASSQSPGTEAFF. Complete variable domain (other parts from reference TRBV7-7 and TRBJ1-1): GAGVSQSPRYKVTKRGQDVTLRCDPISSHATLYWYQQALGQGPEFLTYFNYEAQPDKSGLPSDRFSAERPEGSISTLTIQRTEQRDSAMYRCASSQSPGTEAFFGQGTRLTVV.

This clonotype has only a few counts. This rearrangement joins TRBV20-1 to TRBJ1-5; D is undetermined. The germline gives CDR1 DFQATT, CDR2 SNEGSKA (reference sequence). Trimming cost V 3 bases and J 2 bases, with 11 bases left between them. The CDR3 covers 14 residues. DNA for the CDR3: TGCAGTGCTAGCTTTGGCGGAGGCAATCAGCCCCAGCATTTT. As protein: CSASFGGGNQPQHF.

The sample holds one count of this clonotype. This chain links TRBV11-3 with TRBJ2-7; TRBD2 aligns across 13 bases. CDR3 length: 17 residues. Looked up from germline, CDR1 is SGHNT and CDR2 is YENEEA. V dropped 5 bases and J dropped 1; count of bases not matched to a gene: 8. In DNA, the CDR3 is TGTGCCAGCAGCCCCACGCCGACTAGCGGGGGGTCCTACGAGCAGTACTTC. Residues: CASSPTPTSGGSYEQYF. Variable domain in full (rest from reference TRBV11-3 and TRBJ2-7): EAGVVQSPRYKIIEKKQPVAFWCNPISGHNTLYWYLQNLGQGPELLIRYENEEAVDDSQLPKDRFSAERLKGVDSTLKIQPAELGDSAVYLCASSPTPTSGGSYEQYFGPGTRLTVT.

This chain links TRBV6-5 with TRBJ2-3, with 8 bases identical to TRBD2. The ends lost 6 bases at V and 5 bases at J; junction bases unmatched: 13. This CDR3 spans 16 amino acids. Germline V gives CDR1 MNHEY, CDR2 SVGAGI. This CDR3 reads CASSLRRGGPEDTQYF. CDR3 nucleotides: TGTGCCAGCAGCCTTCGCCGGGGGGGGCCGGAAGATACGCAGTATTTT.

V is TRBV12-3 or TRBV12-4 and J is TRBJ1-1; a possible D gene is TRBD1 (6 bases). The length of the CDR3 is 15 residues. V was cut by 5 bases and J by 6 bases, with 19 bases left in between. Here the CDR3 DNA reads TGTGCCAGCAGTATCCGCACAGGGCTCGGGGCTGAAGCTTTCTTT. Translation: CASSIRTGLGAEAFF.

With regard to this clonotype: One end of the junction fails to match germline, which may point to a read error. The chain carries TRBV24-1 and TRBJ2-1; D gene ambiguous. This CDR3 has 14 amino acids. Germline V gene data show CDR1 as KGHDR and CDR2 as SFDVKD. The CDR3 DNA follows: TGTGACACCAGTGAGTTGGGAAGCAACAAGGAGCAGTTCTTC. Protein product: CDTSELGSNKEQFF.

The V and J genes are TRBV7-9 and TRBJ2-7, with TRBD2 as a possible D gene (7 bases). From germline, CDR1 is SEHNR and CDR2 FQNEAQ (reference sequence). V was shortened by 4 bases and J by 2 bases, with 15 bases between the two germline ends. The CDR3 contains 15 residues. The CDR3 is CASSWLGGGPYEQYF. The CDR3, as DNA: TGTGCCAGCAGCTGGCTTGGCGGGGGCCCCTACGAGCAGTACTTC.

The chain has TRBV4-1 and TRBJ1-6, with a weak D call TRBD1 (6 bases). Per germline, CDR1 MGHRA and CDR2 YSYEKL. This CDR3 has 16 residues. The V end lost 1 base, the J end lost 6 bases, and 13 bases lay between the germline ends. In DNA, the CDR3 is TGCGCCAGCAGCCAAGTGTACGGACAGTCTAATTCACCCCTCCACTTT. Translating gives CASSQVYGQSNSPLHF.